This T cell receptor beta chain was captured in a study of cytomegalovirus exposure and HLA in healthy donors. About the research overall: The approximately 130 validation repertoires were reported in a later analysis to have been generated on the same platform as the roughly 670 first-cohort repertoires. Whole-study findings and limits: The study recorded 150 to 200 TCR beta chains that were cytomegalovirus-associated. For cytomegalovirus status, the classifier reportedly gave diagnoses with high specificity and sensitivity. In vitro testing confirmed three CMV-associated chains as specific for CMV antigens.

With regard to this clone: The antigen is not known.

The data were produced by immunoSEQ multiplex PCR, yet TCRdb's version contains in-frame clones alone and is incomplete. The repertoire holds approximately 180,000 clones, with about 83% as singletons. J was trimmed by 10 bases and V by 4 bases; bases with no gene match: 7. This CDR3 contains 13 residues. Per the germline V gene, CDR1 is PRHDT and CDR2 is FYEKMQ (reference sequence). Input material: PBMCs. The rearrangement links TRBV13 to TRBJ2-1; TRBD1 aligns across 7 bases. This sequence was found in a woman aged 18-29 years in good health and CMV-seronegative. The CDR3 coding sequence is TGTGCCAGCAGCTCGAATACAGGGGACGAGCAGTTCTTC. This sequence encodes CASSSNTGDEQFF.